In this sample, the clone carrying this T cell receptor beta chain turned up once. Its antigen remains unknown. The protocol was immunoSEQ multiplex PCR, while the TCRdb copy is restricted to in-frame clones and leaves out a portion. Of 150,000 to 200,000 clones in the sample, about nine tenths were seen once. CDR1 is LNHDA, CDR2 SQIVND, per germline (reference sequence). CDR3 length: 17 residues. V was pared by 7 bases and J by 6 bases, with 14 bases of the junction left unmatched. This sample was taken from a study of T cell responses to AZD1222 COVID-19 vaccine. Study-wide results and caveats: A rise in Spike-specific TCR breadth and depth followed two AZD1222 doses. A mostly white British donor set with more females was recruited, and clonal diversity was possibly underestimated. Seropositivity was recorded at baseline in only a handful of AZD1222 recipients. Targeting of unmutated variant regions was reportedly seen in nearly half of spike-specific TCRs.

This chain joins TRBV19 and TRBJ2-2, with 10 bases fitting TRBD2. This TCR came from an adult in good health. Sequenced here: peripheral blood, sampled on day 0 of MenACWY control vaccination. CDR3 sequence: CASTQVLPSGRAGELFF. The CDR3 DNA reads as TGTGCCAGTACCCAGGTGCTGCCTAGCGGGAGAGCCGGGGAGCTGTTTTTT. Drawing the rest from reference TRBV19 and TRBJ2-2, the complete variable domain is DGGITQSPKYLFRKEGQNVTLSCEQNLNHDAMYWYRQDPGQGLRLIYYSQIVNDFQKGDIAEGYSVSREKKESFPLTVTSAQKNPTAFYLCASTQVLPSGRAGELFFGEGSRLTVL.